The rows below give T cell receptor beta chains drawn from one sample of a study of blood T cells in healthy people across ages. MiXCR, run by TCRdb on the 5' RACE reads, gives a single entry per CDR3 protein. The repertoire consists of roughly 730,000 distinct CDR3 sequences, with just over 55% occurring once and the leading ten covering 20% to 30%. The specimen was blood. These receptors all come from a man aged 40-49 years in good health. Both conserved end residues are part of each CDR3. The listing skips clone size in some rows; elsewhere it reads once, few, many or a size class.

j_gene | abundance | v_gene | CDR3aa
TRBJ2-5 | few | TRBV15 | CATSRDLLQETQYF
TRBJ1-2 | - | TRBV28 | CASSPGQFNYGYTF
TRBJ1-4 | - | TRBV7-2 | CASSLNRGPSKEKLFF
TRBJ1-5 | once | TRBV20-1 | CSAVNPGTGGPQHF
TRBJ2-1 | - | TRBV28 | CASSLWRGTSGGASNEQFF
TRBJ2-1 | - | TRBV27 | CASSLLGFGGAYNEQFF
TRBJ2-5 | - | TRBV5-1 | CASSLAAGGPQETQYF
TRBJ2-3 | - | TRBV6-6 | CASSSGVTDTQYF
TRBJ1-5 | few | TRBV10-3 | CAISQTDGNQPQHF
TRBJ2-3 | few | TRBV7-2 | CASSPPEISTDTQYF
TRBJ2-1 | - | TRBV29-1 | CSVGVGTSGVIVNEQFF
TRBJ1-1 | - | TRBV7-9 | CATWGTGNTEAFF
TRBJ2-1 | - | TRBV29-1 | CSVAGTSYNEQFF
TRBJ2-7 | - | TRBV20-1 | CSARDCATGEIGEQYF
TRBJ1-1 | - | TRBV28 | CASSVYRGNTEAFF
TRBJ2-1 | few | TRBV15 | CATSRDVTSLFF
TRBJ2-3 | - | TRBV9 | CASSVGTSGRGTDTQYF
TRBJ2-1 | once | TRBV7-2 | CASSVQGSRGNEQFF
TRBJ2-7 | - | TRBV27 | CASSLWGDGSYEQYF
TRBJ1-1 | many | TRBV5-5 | CASSLMSEAFF
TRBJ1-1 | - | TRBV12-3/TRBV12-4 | CASSLWSSRALSGTEAFF
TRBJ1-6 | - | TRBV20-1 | CSARSNVGRINSPLHF
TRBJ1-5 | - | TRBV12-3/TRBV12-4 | CASSTASNQPQHF
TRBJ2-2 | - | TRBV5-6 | CASSLYSGGRRGELFF
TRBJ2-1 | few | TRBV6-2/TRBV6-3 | CASSATLGVSEQFF
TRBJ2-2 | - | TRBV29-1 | CSVEILGTNTGELFF
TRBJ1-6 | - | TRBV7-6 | CASSPAGSYNSPLHF
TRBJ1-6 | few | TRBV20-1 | CSASPTGSLDSPLHF